What follows describes a single TCR beta chain. The record originates from a study of T cells after yellow fever vaccination. Looked up from germline, CDR1 is MGHRA and CDR2 is YSYEKL. The CDR3 spans 15 residues. Trimming pared 0 bases from V and 3 bases from J, leaving 8 bases between. Study-level findings and limits: Compared with primary, the secondary response was weaker and peaked at day 5, not 15.

It was through 5'RACE template switching that TCR cDNA was made, with a universal primer site and UMIs added. TCRdb redid the calling of the 5' RACE reads with MiXCR, one entry per CDR3 protein. The sample includes some 80,000 distinct CDR3 sequences, roughly 15% of them seen just once. The chain combines TRBV4-1 with TRBJ2-2; D gene ambiguous. This TCR came from a man aged 18 to 30 who received the YFV17D yellow fever vaccine. Sequences were derived from CD8+ T cells not binding an NS4B(214-222) dextramer, sorted from PBMCs, sampled approximately 20 days after the first yellow fever vaccination. CDR3 residues: CASSQDRTYTGELFF. The CDR3 nucleotides read TGCGCCAGCAGCCAAGACCGCACCTACACCGGGGAGCTGTTTTTT.